This T cell receptor beta chain is drawn from a study of post-analysis software for immune sequencing data. Study in general: Relapsing-remitting, secondary progressive and progressive-relapsing multiple sclerosis courses were included. Study results and limitations: Controls had lower frequencies than patients of about 5 TRBV segments, which included TRBV5-6, TRBV5-1 and TRBV20-1. Compared against controls, patients with multiple sclerosis displayed significantly lower normalized Chao1 diversity.

Per the germline V gene, CDR1 is SEHNR and CDR2 is FQNEAQ (reference sequence). This CDR3 spans 13 amino acids. Deletions cut 5 bases from V and 4 bases from J, with 12 bases between. To note about this clonotype: Antigen unknown.

TCR beta libraries were prepared from cDNA with unique molecular identifiers. TCRdb re-analysed the PCR reads in MiXCR, keeping a single row per CDR3 protein. This table holds 750,000 to 950,000 distinct CDR3 sequences, around 46% found once. Sequenced: blood. The sequence was obtained from a girl between 5 and 17 years old with multiple sclerosis. This chain joins TRBV7-9 and TRBJ2-7, with a possible D match to TRBD1 (6 bases). The CDR3 bases are TGTGCCAGCAGCCCGACAGGTTTTTACGAGCAGTACTTC. Amino acid sequence: CASSPTGFYEQYF.